A single sample gave rise to the 24 T cell receptor beta chains below, sequenced in a study of beta chain features in type 1 diabetes. What was sequenced were expressed TCRB transcripts, since all of the isolated RNA had been reverse transcribed. The method was immunoSEQ multiplex PCR; TCRdb's version includes in-frame clones alone and lacks a portion of them. The data contain a few hundred thousand clones, roughly 12% of them seen just once; the ten biggest clones take up around 0.016%. Their target antigens are unknown. General study findings and limits: Shortening of TCRB CDR3s, moderate but significant, appeared in all four CD4+ subsets of Type 1 diabetes patients.

Specimen: naive CD4+ T cells from blood. The origin of the receptors is a woman between 18 and 29 years old with type 1 diabetes.

In nucleotides, the CDR3 is TGTGCCAGCTCACTGCGGGGGCGCGCAGATACGCAGTATTTT. Translated, it gives CASSLRGRADTQYF. The chain joins TRBV18 to TRBJ2-3, with D possibly matching TRBD2 (7 bases). V was pared by 4 bases and J by 4 bases, with 12 bases between. The CDR3 sequence is 14 residues long. Germline V lookup: CDR1 KGHSH, CDR2 LQKENI.

The rearrangement links TRBV18 to TRBJ1-2; 7 nucleotides line up with TRBD1. Germline-derived CDR1 and CDR2 are KGHSH and LQKENI. V shed 3 bases, J shed 8 bases, and the junction held 9 bases outside the gene matches. The CDR3 sequence is 14 residues long. This CDR3 is CASSPETGRSGYTF. The CDR3, as DNA: TGTGCCAGCTCACCTGAGACAGGGAGAAGCGGCTACACCTTC.

As for this clone: Other DNA sequences in the same sample also yield this CDR3. The J gene is TRBJ2-3, the V gene TRBV19, with 7 bases identical to TRBD2. In germline, CDR1 is LNHDA, CDR2 SQIVND (reference sequence). This CDR3 spans 15 amino acids. V dropped 2 bases and J dropped 1; count of bases not matched to a gene: 3. The CDR3 loop is CASSIRAGGTDTQYF. The CDR3 DNA sequence: TGTGCCAGTAGTATACGGGCGGGAGGCACAGATACGCAGTATTTT.

The chain joins TRBV19 to TRBJ2-1; 9 positions agree with TRBD1. Trimming at V came to 5 bases and at J to 4 bases, leaving 3 bases not matched to a gene. The CDR3 is 14 amino acids. Germline V CDR1 and CDR2: LNHDA, SQIVND (reference sequence). CDR3 coding DNA: TGTGCCAGTAGTGTGGGACAGGGATACAATGAGCAGTTCTTC. The encoded protein is CASSVGQGYNEQFF.

In the case of this clone: Other DNA sequences in this specimen translate into the identical CDR3. The V gene is TRBV7-9, the J gene TRBJ1-1; TRBD1 might be the D (5 bases). CDR3 length: 14 residues. The V gene's germline CDR1 is SEHNR and CDR2 FQNEAQ (reference sequence). V was trimmed by 4 bases and J by 0 bases, leaving 9 bases between them. CDR3 residues: CASSSQGVNTEAFF. The CDR3 region has the DNA TGTGCCAGCAGCTCTCAGGGCGTGAACACTGAAGCTTTCTTT.

In its sample, this clone was seen a few times. The rearrangement uses TRBV5-1 and TRBJ1-1, with 7 bases identical to TRBD1. CDR1 SGHRS and CDR2 YFSETQ come from the germline V gene. The V and J ends lost 2 bases and 6 bases, in that order; junction bases with no gene match: 4. This CDR3 has 13 amino acids. The CDR3 reads CASSFGQDPEAFF. The CDR3, as DNA: TGCGCCAGCAGCTTCGGACAGGACCCTGAAGCTTTCTTT.

This clone has a handful of counts. This chain joins TRBV19 and TRBJ1-2; tentatively, D is TRBD1 (5 bases). The germline V and J ends were trimmed by 7 bases and 8 bases, with 17 bases remaining between them. The CDR3 has 13 residues. CDR1 LNHDA and CDR2 SQIVND come from the germline V gene (reference sequence). The DNA for the CDR3 is TGTGCCAGTACTCATAGCGGGACTGCGGGCTACACCTTC. Its protein is CASTHSGTAGYTF.

The gene calls are TRBV5-4 and TRBJ2-3, with D perhaps TRBD2 (6 bases). Trimming removed 0 bases from V and 5 bases from J, with 7 bases in between. CDR3 length: 13 residues. Germline V gene data show CDR1 as SGHNT and CDR2 as YYREEE (reference sequence). CDR3 loop: CASSLVRGDTQYF. CDR3 sequence (DNA): TGTGCCAGCAGCTTGGTGCGGGGAGATACGCAGTATTTT.

This rearrangement joins TRBV5-1 to TRBJ1-2; unclear D gene. The CDR3 runs to 15 residues. The germline gives CDR1 SGHRS, CDR2 YFSETQ. V was cut by 3 bases and J by 1 base, with 13 bases left in between. This CDR3 is CASSSVTGFNYGYTF. The CDR3 DNA sequence: TGCGCCAGCAGCTCAGTTACGGGGTTTAACTATGGCTACACCTTC. The full variable domain, its missing parts supplied by reference TRBV5-1 and TRBJ1-2, is KAGVTQTPRYLIKTRGQQVTLSCSPISGHRSVSWYQQTPGQGLQFLFEYFSETQRNKGNFPGRFSGRQFSNSRSEMNVSTLELGDSALYLCASSSVTGFNYGYTFGSGTRLTVV.

This chain joins TRBV11-3 and TRBJ2-3; TRBD2 might be the D (5 bases). The V end was cut by 8 bases, the J end by 4 bases, with 13 bases between. The CDR3 length is 13 residues. In germline, CDR1 is SGHNT, CDR2 YENEEA. This CDR3 is CASGEGQADTQYF. CDR3 nucleotide sequence: TGTGCCAGCGGTGAGGGCCAAGCAGATACGCAGTATTTT. The full variable domain, in which reference TRBV11-3 and TRBJ2-3 provide the parts outside the CDR3, is EAGVVQSPRYKIIEKKQPVAFWCNPISGHNTLYWYLQNLGQGPELLIRYENEEAVDDSQLPKDRFSAERLKGVDSTLKIQPAELGDSAVYLCASGEGQADTQYFGPGTRLTVL.

The V and J genes are TRBV2 and TRBJ2-6; the D gene is possibly TRBD2 (5 bases). The CDR3 consists of 14 residues. Trimming cost V 10 bases and J 0 bases, with 10 bases left between them. The V gene's germline CDR1 is SNHLY and CDR2 FYNNEI. CDR3 coding DNA: TGTGCCACCGGGGATCGCTCTGGGGCCAACGTCCTGACTTTC. Encoded protein: CATGDRSGANVLTF.

The chain links TRBV29-1 to TRBJ1-3, with 10 bases aligning to TRBD1. The CDR3 runs 15 residues. CDR1 is SQVTM and CDR2 is ANQGSEA in the germline V gene. V shed 4 bases, J shed 2 bases, and the junction held 5 bases outside the gene matches. The CDR3, as DNA: TGCAGCGTTGTGGGGGGGACAGGGGCTGGAAACACCATATATTTT. This gives the protein CSVVGGTGAGNTIYF.

This clone was observed a few times. DNA for the CDR3: TGCGCCAGCAGCTGGGGGGGGACAATCTCCTACGAGCAGTACTTC. Its protein product is CASSWGGTISYEQYF. The rearrangement uses TRBV5-1 and TRBJ2-7, with D maybe TRBD2 (7 bases). Germline CDR1 and CDR2: SGHRS and YFSETQ. V was cut by 3 bases and J by 0 bases, with 13 bases left in between. The CDR3 length is 15 residues.

J is TRBJ2-5 and V is TRBV28; tentative D call: TRBD1 (6 bases). V was cut by 4 bases and J by 5 bases, with 14 bases left in between. The CDR3 is 14 amino acids. Germline V gene lookup returns CDR1 MDHEN and CDR2 SYDVKM. The CDR3: CASSSGALRETQYF. DNA of the CDR3: TGTGCCAGCAGTTCAGGGGCCCTGAGGGAGACCCAGTACTTC.

The CDR3 is CSVEGLKLAVDTQYF. DNA of the CDR3: TGCAGCGTTGAAGGGCTCAAACTAGCGGTAGATACGCAGTATTTT. The chain couples TRBV29-1 to TRBJ2-3; 8 nucleotides agree with TRBD2. J gave up 5 bases and V 1 base, and 8 bases lay outside the gene matches. The CDR3 contains 15 residues. Germline lookup yields CDR1 SQVTM and CDR2 ANQGSEA.

This clone showed up just a few times. V gene TRBV5-4 combines with J gene TRBJ1-2; a possible D gene is TRBD1 (5 bases). This CDR3 is 12 amino acids long. V lost 7 bases, J lost 4 bases, and 11 bases lay in between. Germline V gene sequence: CDR1 SGHNT, CDR2 YYREEE (reference sequence). CDR3 DNA sequence: TGTGCCAGCGGCCAGGGTGGCTATGGCTACACCTTC. Translated, it gives CASGQGGYGYTF.

The V and J genes are TRBV20-1 and TRBJ2-1, with unresolved D. The CDR3 length is 11 residues. Germline V gene sequence: CDR1 DFQATT, CDR2 SNEGSKA (reference sequence). V gave up 6 bases and J gave up 4 bases, with 7 bases separating them. CDR3 amino acids: CSARDYNEQFF. CDR3 bases: TGCAGTGCGCGTGATTACAATGAGCAGTTCTTC.

The chain has TRBV27 and TRBJ2-6, with D maybe TRBD1 (6 bases). CDR3 size: 13 residues. Germline CDR1 reads MNHEY; CDR2 reads SMNVEV (reference sequence). Trimming took off 9 bases at V and 4 bases at J, with 10 bases between the two ends. The CDR3 sequence is CASQGYGANVLTF. The CDR3 DNA is TGTGCCAGTCAGGGGTACGGGGCCAACGTCCTGACTTTC.

This clone was seen a few times. V is TRBV29-1 and J is TRBJ2-7; 14 bases agree with TRBD2. This CDR3 is 16 amino acids long. CDR1 is SQVTM and CDR2 is ANQGSEA in the germline V gene. V dropped 4 bases and J dropped 7; count of bases not matched to a gene: 12. CDR3 residues: CSVGRTVTSGRVEQYV. DNA for the CDR3: TGCAGCGTTGGTCGAACGGTGACTAGCGGGAGGGTTGAGCAGTACGTC.

This clone was detected only a few times. V and J are TRBV5-1 and TRBJ2-1; possible D gene TRBD1, 5 bases. In germline, CDR1 is SGHRS, CDR2 YFSETQ. Trimming took off 4 bases at V and 3 bases at J, with 8 bases between the two ends. This CDR3 is 13 amino acids long. CDR3 DNA: TGCGCCAGCAGCCGAGACAGCTACAATGAGCAGTTCTTC. Translated: CASSRDSYNEQFF.

As for this clone: A read error may account for a junction end that differs from germline. Other DNA sequences of this sample code for an identical CDR3. The chain is built from TRBV28 and TRBJ2-1; TRBD1 is a possible D gene (6 bases). CDR1 is MDHEN, CDR2 SYDVKM, per germline. This CDR3 has 17 amino acids. In nucleotides, the CDR3 is TGTGCCAGCAGTCCCTACGCACAAGGGAACAGGGCTGATGAACAGTTCTTC. This sequence encodes CASSPYAQGNRADEQFF.

The chain employs TRBV7-9 and TRBJ2-3, with 9 nucleotides matching TRBD2. The V and J ends lost 1 base and 3 bases, in that order; junction bases with no gene match: 5. CDR3 length equals 16 residues. Germline CDR1 SEHNR, CDR2 FQNEAQ (reference sequence). CDR3 region: CASSLVSGSGTDTQYF. DNA of the CDR3: TGTGCCAGCAGCTTAGTTAGCGGGAGCGGTACAGATACGCAGTATTTT.

The V call is TRBV7-9, the J call TRBJ2-7; the D gene is possibly TRBD1 (6 bases). Germline V gene lookup returns CDR1 SEHNR and CDR2 FQNEAQ (reference sequence). V shed 3 bases and J shed 3 bases, with 15 bases lying between them. The CDR3 is 15 amino acids. CDR3 coding DNA: TGTGCCAGCAGCTTTTCAACAGGGAACGGCTACGAGCAGTACTTC. Translating it yields CASSFSTGNGYEQYF.

This clone turned up a few times. The chain couples TRBV2 to TRBJ2-1, with D unresolved. Germline V CDR1 and CDR2: SNHLY, FYNNEI. The CDR3 consists of 12 residues. The V end lost 6 bases, the J end lost 5 bases, and 8 bases lay between the germline ends. The CDR3 is CASSTVDNEQFF. DNA for the CDR3: TGTGCCAGCAGCACAGTAGACAATGAGCAGTTCTTC.